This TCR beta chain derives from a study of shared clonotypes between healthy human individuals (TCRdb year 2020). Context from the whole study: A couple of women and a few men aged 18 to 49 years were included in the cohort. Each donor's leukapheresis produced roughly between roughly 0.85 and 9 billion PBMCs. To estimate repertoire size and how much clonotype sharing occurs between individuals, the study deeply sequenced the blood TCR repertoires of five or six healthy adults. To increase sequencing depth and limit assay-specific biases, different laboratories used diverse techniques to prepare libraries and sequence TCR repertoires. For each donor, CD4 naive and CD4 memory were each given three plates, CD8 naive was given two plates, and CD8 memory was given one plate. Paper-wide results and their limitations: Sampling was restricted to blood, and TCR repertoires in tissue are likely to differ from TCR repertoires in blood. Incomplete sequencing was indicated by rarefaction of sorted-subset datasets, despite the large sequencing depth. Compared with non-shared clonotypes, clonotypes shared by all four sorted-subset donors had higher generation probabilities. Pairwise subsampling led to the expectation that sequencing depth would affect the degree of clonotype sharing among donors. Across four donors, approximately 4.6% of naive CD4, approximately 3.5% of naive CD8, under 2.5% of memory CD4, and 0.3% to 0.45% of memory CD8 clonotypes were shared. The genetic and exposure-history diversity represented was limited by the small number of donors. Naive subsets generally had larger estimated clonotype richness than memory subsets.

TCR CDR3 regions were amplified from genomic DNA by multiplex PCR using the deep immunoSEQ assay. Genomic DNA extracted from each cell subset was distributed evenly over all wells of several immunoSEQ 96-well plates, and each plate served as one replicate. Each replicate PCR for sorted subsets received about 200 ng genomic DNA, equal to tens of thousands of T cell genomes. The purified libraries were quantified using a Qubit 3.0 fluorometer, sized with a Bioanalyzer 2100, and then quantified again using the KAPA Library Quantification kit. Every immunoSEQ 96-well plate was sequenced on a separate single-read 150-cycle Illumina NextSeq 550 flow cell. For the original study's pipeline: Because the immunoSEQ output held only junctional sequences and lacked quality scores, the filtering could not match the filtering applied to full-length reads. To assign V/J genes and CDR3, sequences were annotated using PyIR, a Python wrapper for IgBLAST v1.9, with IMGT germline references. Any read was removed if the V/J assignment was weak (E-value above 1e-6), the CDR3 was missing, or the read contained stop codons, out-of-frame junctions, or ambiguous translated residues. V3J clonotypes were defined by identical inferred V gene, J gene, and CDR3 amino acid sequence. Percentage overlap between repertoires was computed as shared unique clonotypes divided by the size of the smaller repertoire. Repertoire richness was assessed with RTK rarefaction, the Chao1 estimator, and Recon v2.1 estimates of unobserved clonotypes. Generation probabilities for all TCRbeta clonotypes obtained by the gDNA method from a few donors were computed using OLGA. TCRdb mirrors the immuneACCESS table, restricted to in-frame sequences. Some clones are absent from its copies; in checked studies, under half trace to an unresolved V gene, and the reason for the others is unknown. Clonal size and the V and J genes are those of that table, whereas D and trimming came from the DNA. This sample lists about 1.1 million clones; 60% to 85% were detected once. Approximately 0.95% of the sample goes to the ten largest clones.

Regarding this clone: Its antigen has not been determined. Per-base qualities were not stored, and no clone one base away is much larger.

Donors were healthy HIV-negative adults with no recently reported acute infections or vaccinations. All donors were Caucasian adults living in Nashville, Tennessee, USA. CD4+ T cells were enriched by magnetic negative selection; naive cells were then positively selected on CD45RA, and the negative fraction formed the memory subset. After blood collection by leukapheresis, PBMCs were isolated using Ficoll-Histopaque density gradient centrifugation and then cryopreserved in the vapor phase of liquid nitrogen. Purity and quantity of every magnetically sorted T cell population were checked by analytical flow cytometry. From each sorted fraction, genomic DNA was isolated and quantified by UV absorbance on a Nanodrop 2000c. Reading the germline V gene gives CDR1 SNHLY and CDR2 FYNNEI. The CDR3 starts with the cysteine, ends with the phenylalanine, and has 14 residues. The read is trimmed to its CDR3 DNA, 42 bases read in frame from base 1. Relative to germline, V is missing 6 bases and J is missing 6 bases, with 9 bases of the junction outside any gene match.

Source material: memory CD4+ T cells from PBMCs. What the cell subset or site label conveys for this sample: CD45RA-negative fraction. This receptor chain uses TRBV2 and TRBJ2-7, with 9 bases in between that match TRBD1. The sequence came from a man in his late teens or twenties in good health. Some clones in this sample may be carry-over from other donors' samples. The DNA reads TGTGCCAGCAGCCGGGACAGGGTGTCGGGCGAGCAGTACTTC. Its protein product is CASSRDRVSGEQYF.